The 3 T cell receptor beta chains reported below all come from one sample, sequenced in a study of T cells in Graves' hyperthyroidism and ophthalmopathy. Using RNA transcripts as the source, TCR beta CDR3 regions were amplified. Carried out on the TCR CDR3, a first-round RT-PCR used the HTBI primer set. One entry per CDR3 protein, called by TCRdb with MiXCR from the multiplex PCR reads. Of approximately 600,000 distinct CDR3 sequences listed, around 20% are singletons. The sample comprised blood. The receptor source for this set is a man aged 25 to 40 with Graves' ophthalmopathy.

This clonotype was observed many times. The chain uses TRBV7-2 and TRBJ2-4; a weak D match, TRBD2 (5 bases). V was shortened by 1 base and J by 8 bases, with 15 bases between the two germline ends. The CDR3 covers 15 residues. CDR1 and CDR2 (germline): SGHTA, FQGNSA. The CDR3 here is CASSLVSDSADIQYF. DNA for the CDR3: TGTGCCAGCAGCTTAGTTTCGGACTCAGCAGACATTCAGTACTTC.

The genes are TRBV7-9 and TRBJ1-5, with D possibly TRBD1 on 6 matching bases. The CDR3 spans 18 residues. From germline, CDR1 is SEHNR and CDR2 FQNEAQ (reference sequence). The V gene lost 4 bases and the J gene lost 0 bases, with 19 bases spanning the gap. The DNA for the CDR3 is TGTGCCAGCAGCTCGGACTCGCGGGGGCTTTATAGCAATCAGCCCCAGCATTTT. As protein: CASSSDSRGLYSNQPQHF.

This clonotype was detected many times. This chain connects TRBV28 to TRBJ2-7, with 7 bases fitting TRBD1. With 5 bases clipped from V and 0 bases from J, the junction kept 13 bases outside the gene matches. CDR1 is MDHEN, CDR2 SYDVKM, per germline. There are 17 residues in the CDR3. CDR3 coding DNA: TGTGCCAGCAGTCGGGACAGACGGAACTCAGGCTCCTACGAGCAGTACTTC. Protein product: CASSRDRRNSGSYEQYF.